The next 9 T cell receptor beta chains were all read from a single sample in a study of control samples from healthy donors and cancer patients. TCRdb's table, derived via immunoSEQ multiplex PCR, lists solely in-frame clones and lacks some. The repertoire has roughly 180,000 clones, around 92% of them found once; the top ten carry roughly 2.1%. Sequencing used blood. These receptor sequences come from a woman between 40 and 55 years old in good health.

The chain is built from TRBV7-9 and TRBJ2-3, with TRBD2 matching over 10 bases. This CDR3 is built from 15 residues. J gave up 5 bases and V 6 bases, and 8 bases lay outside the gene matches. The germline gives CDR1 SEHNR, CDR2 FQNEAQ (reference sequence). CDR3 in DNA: TGTGCCAGCAGGGGCCCTAGCGGGGGACTAGATACGCAGTATTTT. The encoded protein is CASRGPSGGLDTQYF.

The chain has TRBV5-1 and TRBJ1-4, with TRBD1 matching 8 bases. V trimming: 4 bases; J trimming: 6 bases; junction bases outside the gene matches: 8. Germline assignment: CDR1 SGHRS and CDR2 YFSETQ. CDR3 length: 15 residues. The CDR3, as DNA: TGCGCCAGCAGCGTAGCCGGACAGGGTTATGAAAAACTGTTTTTT. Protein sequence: CASSVAGQGYEKLFF.

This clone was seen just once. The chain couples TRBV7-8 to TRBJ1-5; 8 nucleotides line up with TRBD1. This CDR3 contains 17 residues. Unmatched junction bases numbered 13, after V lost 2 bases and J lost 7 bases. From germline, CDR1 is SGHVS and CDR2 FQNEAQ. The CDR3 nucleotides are TGTGCCAGCAGCTTAATGACCGGGACAGGCTTAGTACAGCCCCAGCATTTT. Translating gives CASSLMTGTGLVQPQHF.

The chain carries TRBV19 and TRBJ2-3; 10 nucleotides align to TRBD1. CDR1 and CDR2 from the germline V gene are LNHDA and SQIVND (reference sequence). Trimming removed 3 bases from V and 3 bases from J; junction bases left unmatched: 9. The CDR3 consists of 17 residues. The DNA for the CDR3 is TGTGCCAGTAGTATTACCCCGACAGGGGGCGAAACAGATACGCAGTATTTT. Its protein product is CASSITPTGGETDTQYF.

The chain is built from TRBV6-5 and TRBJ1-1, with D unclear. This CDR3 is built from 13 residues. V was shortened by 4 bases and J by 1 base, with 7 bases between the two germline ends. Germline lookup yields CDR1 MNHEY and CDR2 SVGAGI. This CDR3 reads CASSLTRNTEAFF. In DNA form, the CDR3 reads TGTGCCAGCAGTTTGACAAGGAACACTGAAGCTTTCTTT.

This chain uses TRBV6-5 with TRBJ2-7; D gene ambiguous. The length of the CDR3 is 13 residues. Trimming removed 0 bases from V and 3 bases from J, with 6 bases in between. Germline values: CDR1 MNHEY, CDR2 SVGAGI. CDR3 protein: CASSYSHGYEQYF. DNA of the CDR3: TGTGCCAGCAGTTACTCGCACGGCTACGAGCAGTACTTC.

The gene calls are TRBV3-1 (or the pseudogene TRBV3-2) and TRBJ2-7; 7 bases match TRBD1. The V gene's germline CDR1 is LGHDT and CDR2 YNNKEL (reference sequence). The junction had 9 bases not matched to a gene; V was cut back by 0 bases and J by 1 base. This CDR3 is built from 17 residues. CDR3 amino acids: CASSQDVRTGWSYEQYF. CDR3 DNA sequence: TGTGCCAGCAGCCAAGATGTGCGGACAGGTTGGTCCTACGAGCAGTACTTC.

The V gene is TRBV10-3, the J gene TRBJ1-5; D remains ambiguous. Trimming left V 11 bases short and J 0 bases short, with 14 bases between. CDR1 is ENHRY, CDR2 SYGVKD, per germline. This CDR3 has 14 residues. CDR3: CAARSPDSNQPQHF. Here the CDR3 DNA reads TGTGCCGCCCGTAGCCCCGATAGCAATCAGCCCCAGCATTTT.

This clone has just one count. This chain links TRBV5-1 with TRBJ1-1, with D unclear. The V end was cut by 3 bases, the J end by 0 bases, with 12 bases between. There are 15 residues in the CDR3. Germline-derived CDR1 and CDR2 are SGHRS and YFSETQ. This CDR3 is CASSSGLRMNTEAFF. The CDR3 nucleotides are TGCGCCAGCAGCTCGGGGTTGAGGATGAACACTGAAGCTTTCTTT.